The 8 T cell receptor beta chains in this list originate from one sample, sequenced in a study of tumor-infiltrating lymphocytes in localized non-small cell lung cancer. Profiled with immunoSEQ multiplex PCR; TCRdb holds only in-frame clones, not every one. The profile shows around 10,000 clones, approximately 60% of them singletons. Input material: uninvolved lung tissue not adjacent to the tumor. The source of these receptors is a human donor with non-small cell lung cancer.

This CDR3 reads CASSRLGTGGTGELFF. The CDR3, as DNA: TGCGCCAGCAGCCGCCTCGGAACAGGAGGGACCGGGGAGCTGTTTTTT. The gene calls are TRBV5-1 and TRBJ2-2; tentative D call: TRBD2 (6 bases). Looked up from germline, CDR1 is SGHRS and CDR2 is YFSETQ. V shed 4 bases and J shed 5 bases, with 18 bases lying between them. This CDR3 region has 16 residues.

This rearrangement joins TRBV9 to TRBJ2-5; TRBD2 agrees at 11 bases. The CDR3 is 16 amino acids. V gave up 0 bases and J gave up 2 bases; unmatched junction bases: 3. Germline V CDR1 and CDR2: SGDLS, YYNGEE. CDR3 coding DNA: TGTGCCAGCAGCGTAGTAGTAGCGGGGGGGCAAGAGACCCAGTACTTC. Protein: CASSVVVAGGQETQYF.

The chain has TRBV6-6 and TRBJ2-5; 7 bases match TRBD2. The germline gives CDR1 MNHNY, CDR2 SVGAGI (reference sequence). CDR3 size: 14 residues. After removal of 5 bases from V and 3 bases from J, the junction contained 6 bases not matched to a gene. The DNA for the CDR3 is TGTGCCAGCAGTGACCCACGGGGGGAAGAGACCCAGTACTTC. Translating gives CASSDPRGEETQYF.

A few counts support this clone. The chain links TRBV7-6 to TRBJ1-2, with 9 bases identical to TRBD1. Germline CDR1 reads SGHVS; CDR2 reads FNYEAQ. The CDR3 contains 17 residues. V shed 1 base and J 4 bases; nucleotides not matched to a gene: 10. In DNA form, the CDR3 reads TGTGCCAGCAGCTTAGAGGTCCCCGGGACAGGGAGCTATGGCTACACCTTC. It yields the protein CASSLEVPGTGSYGYTF.

The chain links TRBV5-1 to TRBJ2-7; tentatively, D is TRBD1 (5 bases). Trimming left V 1 base short and J 7 bases short, with 21 bases between. Germline V gene sequence: CDR1 SGHRS, CDR2 YFSETQ. The CDR3 is made up of 16 amino acids. The DNA of the CDR3 is TGCGCCAGCAGCTTGATAGGGCCGACAGATTTGGGGGAGCAGTACTTC. This translates into CASSLIGPTDLGEQYF.

The V and J genes are TRBV9 and TRBJ2-3, with 7 bases lining up with TRBD2. Germline CDR1 is SGDLS and CDR2 is YYNGEE. V trimming: 5 bases; J trimming: 2 bases; junction bases outside the gene matches: 5. The CDR3 has 14 residues. The CDR3 sequence is CASSYSGITDTQYF. The CDR3 coding sequence is TGTGCCAGCAGTTACAGCGGGATCACAGATACGCAGTATTTT.

The gene calls are TRBV7-8 and TRBJ2-5; TRBD2 is a possible D gene (5 bases). Germline lookup yields CDR1 SGHVS and CDR2 FQNEAQ. V shed 5 bases and J shed 5 bases, with 15 bases lying between them. CDR3 length equals 14 residues. CDR3 in amino acids: CASSRPGLGETQYF. CDR3 DNA sequence: TGTGCCAGCAGCCGGCCGGGGTTAGGGGAGACCCAGTACTTC.

This sequence joins TRBV4-1 and TRBJ1-6; 11 bases agree with TRBD1. The CDR3 has 15 amino acids. V lost 8 bases and J lost 5; bases outside the gene matches: 5. CDR1 is MGHRA, CDR2 YSYEKL, per germline. Here the CDR3 reads CASGQGALNNSPLHF. In nucleotides, the CDR3 is TGCGCCAGCGGACAGGGGGCCCTTAATAATTCACCCCTCCACTTT.